This entry is about one T cell receptor beta chain. Other DNA sequences from this sample encode an identical CDR3 as well. The V end was cut by 0 bases, the J end by 2 bases, with 10 bases between. This CDR3 spans 15 amino acids. CDR1 is SGHRS and CDR2 is YFSETQ in the germline V gene. The data were taken from a study of blood T cell repertoires in COVID-19. Study at large: COVID-19 samples collected from the United States, Italy and Spain covered acute and convalescent phases. T cells, B-cell-depleted T cells, or PBMCs provided the cDNA or gDNA that served as material.

Methods used by the authors: Cell counts per sample came from amplifying reference gene primers. Data came from immunoSEQ multiplex PCR; TCRdb stores just in-frame clones and leaves some out. V, J and clone size reflect that table, while D and trimming were determined from the DNA. The sample has 200,000 to 250,000 clones; about nine tenths are singletons. Categorization into cohorts depended on clinical history that participants reported. This chain links TRBV5-1 with TRBJ2-3; the D gene is possibly TRBD2 (6 bases). Input material: PBMCs or T cells enriched from blood (not recorded which). This clonotype was obtained from a woman aged 40 to 55 with acute COVID-19. This CDR3 reads CASSLDAGTTDTQYF. The CDR3 DNA sequence: TGCGCCAGCAGCTTGGACGCGGGGACCACAGATACGCAGTATTTT. Full variable domain (missing parts from reference TRBV5-1 and TRBJ2-3): KAGVTQTPRYLIKTRGQQVTLSCSPISGHRSVSWYQQTPGQGLQFLFEYFSETQRNKGNFPGRFSGRQFSNSRSEMNVSTLELGDSALYLCASSLDAGTTDTQYFGPGTRLTVL.